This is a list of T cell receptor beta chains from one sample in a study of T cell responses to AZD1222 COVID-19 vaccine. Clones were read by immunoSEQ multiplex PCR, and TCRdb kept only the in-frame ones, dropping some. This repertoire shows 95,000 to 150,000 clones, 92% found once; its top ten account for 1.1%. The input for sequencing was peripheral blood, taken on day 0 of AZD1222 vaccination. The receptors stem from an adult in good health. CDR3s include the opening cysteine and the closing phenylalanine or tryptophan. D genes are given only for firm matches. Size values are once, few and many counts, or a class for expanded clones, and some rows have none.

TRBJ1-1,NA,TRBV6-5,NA,TGTGCCAGCAGTTACTTCAGGGAACTTAACACTGAAGCTTTCTTT,CASSYFRELNTEAFF
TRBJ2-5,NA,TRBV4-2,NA,TGTGCCAGCAGCCAAGTTTCTAGCGACCAAGAGACCCAGTACTTC,CASSQVSSDQETQYF
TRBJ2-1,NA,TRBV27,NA,TGTGCCAGCAGCACTACACAGGGTTGGGAGCAGTTCTTC,CASSTTQGWEQFF
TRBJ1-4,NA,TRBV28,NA,TGTGCCAGCACCAGACGGGGGTCAGCTAATGAAAAACTGTTTTTT,CASTRRGSANEKLFF
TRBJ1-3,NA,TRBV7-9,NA,TGTGCCAGCAGCTTCCCGGACGGAACCAACTCTGGAAACACCATATATTTT,CASSFPDGTNSGNTIYF
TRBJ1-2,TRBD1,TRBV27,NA,TGTGCCAGCAGTTCCCAGACAGGGAGGGACTATGGCTACACCTTC,CASSSQTGRDYGYTF
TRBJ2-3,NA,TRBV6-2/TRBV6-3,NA,TGTGCCAGCAGCCAACACGACTGGGAAGGTACGCAGTATTTT,CASSQHDWEGTQYF
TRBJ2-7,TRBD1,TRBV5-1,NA,TGCGCCAGCAGCCAACAGGGACAGACGATACACGAGCAGTACTTC,CASSQQGQTIHEQYF
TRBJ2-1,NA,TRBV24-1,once,TGTGCCACCAGTGATGGGGGCAGCGGGGTCTACAATGAGCAGTTCTTC,CATSDGGSGVYNEQFF
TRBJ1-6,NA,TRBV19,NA,TGTGCCAGTGGCCCTCCGTATAATTCACCCCTCCACTTT,CASGPPYNSPLHF
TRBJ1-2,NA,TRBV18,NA,TGTGCCAGCTCACCACCGAGCAGGGTCGGCTATGGCTACACCTTC,CASSPPSRVGYGYTF
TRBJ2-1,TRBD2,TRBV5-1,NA,TGCGCCAGCAGCTTAAGACTAGCGGGAGGGAGGAACAATGAGCAGTTCTTC,CASSLRLAGGRNNEQFF
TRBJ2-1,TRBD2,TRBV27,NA,TGTGCCAGCAGTTTAAAAGGATCGCGGGGGGTTATATACAATGAGCAGTTCTTC,CASSLKGSRGVIYNEQFF
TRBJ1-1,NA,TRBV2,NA,TGTGCCAGCAGGGTAGGGGGGGTGAACACTGAAGCTTTCTTT,CASRVGGVNTEAFF
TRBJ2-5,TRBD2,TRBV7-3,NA,TGTGCCAGCAGCCCATCTAGCGGGGTGGGAGAGACCCAGTACTTC,CASSPSSGVGETQYF
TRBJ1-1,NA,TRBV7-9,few,TGTGCCAGCAGCTTAGGGTTCGCTACATCTGAAGCTTTCTTT,CASSLGFATSEAFF
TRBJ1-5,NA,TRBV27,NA,TGTGCCAGCAGTTTATTCAGGGATCAGCCCCAGCATTTT,CASSLFRDQPQHF
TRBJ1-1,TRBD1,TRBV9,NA,TGTGCCAGCAGCGCACCAGCCCGGACAGGACAGAACACTGAAGCTTTCTTT,CASSAPARTGQNTEAFF
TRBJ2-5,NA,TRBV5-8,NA,TGTGCCAGCAGCTTCGGTTTCCAAGAGACCCAGTACTTC,CASSFGFQETQYF
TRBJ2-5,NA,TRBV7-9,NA,TGTGCCAGCAGCCCCTGGGGTTTCGAGACCCAGTACTTC,CASSPWGFETQYF
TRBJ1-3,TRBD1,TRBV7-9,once,TGTGCCAGCAGCTTACTCGGCCCAGACAGGGATGGAAACACCATATATTTT,CASSLLGPDRDGNTIYF
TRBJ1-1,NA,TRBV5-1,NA,TGCGCCAGCAGCCCCCCCAGGGACTTGAACACTGAAGCTTTCTTT,CASSPPRDLNTEAFF
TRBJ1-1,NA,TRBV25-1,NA,TGTGCCAGCAGTGGGGGGTCAAACCTGGCTAACACTGAAGCTTTCTTT,CASSGGSNLANTEAFF
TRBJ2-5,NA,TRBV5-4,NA,TGTGCCAGCAGCCCGCAGGGGCAAGAGACCCAGTACTTC,CASSPQGQETQYF
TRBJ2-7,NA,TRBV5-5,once,TGTGCCAGCAGCTTGGGACAGGTAGGCGAGCAGTACTTC,CASSLGQVGEQYF
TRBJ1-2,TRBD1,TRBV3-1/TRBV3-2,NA,TGTGCCAGCAGCCGCCGAAAGCAAGGGACAGCGGATGGAAACTATGGCTACACCTTC,CASSRRKQGTADGNYGYTF
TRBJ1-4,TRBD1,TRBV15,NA,TGTGCCACCAGCAGATCGGGACAGGGCCGTGAAAAACTGTTTTTT,CATSRSGQGREKLFF
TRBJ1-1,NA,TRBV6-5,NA,TGTGCCAGCAGTATTAACACTGAAGCTTTCTTT,CASSINTEAFF
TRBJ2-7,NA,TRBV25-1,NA,TGTGCCAGCAGTGTGGCTAGCCTGGGCTCCTACGAGCAGTACTTC,CASSVASLGSYEQYF
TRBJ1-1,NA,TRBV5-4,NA,TGTGCCAGCAGCCCCGGAGACGGATACACTGAAGCTTTCTTT,CASSPGDGYTEAFF
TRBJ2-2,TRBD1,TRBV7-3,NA,TGTGCCAGCAGCCGAACTGGGACAGACGCGAACACCGGGGAGCTGTTTTTT,CASSRTGTDANTGELFF
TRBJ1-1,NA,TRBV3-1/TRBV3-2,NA,TGTGCCAGCAGCCAATCCGGGAATACTGAAGCTTTCTTT,CASSQSGNTEAFF
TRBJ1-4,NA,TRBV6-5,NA,TGTGCCAGCAGTTATAGTGGAAGTAATGAAAAACTGTTTTTT,CASSYSGSNEKLFF
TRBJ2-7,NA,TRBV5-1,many,TGCGCCAGCAGACCGGACAGCCTTTCCTACGAGCAGTACTTC,CASRPDSLSYEQYF
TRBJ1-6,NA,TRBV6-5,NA,TGTGCCAGCAGTCTACACCACGGCTATAATTCACCCCTCCACTTT,CASSLHHGYNSPLHF
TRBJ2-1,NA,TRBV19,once,TGTGCCAGCTCCGGGACCCTGAACAATGAGCAGTTCTTC,CASSGTLNNEQFF
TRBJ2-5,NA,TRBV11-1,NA,TGTGCCAGCAGCAAAGACACAGGGCGGGCCGAGACCCAGTACTTC,CASSKDTGRAETQYF
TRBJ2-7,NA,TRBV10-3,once,TGTGCCATCAGTGAGTCGGGCAAGGGGGGCGAGCAGTACTTC,CAISESGKGGEQYF
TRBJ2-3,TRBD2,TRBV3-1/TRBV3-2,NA,TGTGCCAGCAGCCTCGGGGGGGGCGCGGATACGCAGTATTTT,CASSLGGGADTQYF
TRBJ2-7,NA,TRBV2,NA,TGTGCCAGCAGTGTAGGCAGAACCTACGAGCAGTACTTC,CASSVGRTYEQYF
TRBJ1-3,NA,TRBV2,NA,TGTGCCAGCCGACCCCGAGGGTCTGGAAACACCATATATTTT,CASRPRGSGNTIYF
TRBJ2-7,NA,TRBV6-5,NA,TGTGCCAGCAGTTACTTCTCTCCCCTCGGCGAGCAGTACTTC,CASSYFSPLGEQYF
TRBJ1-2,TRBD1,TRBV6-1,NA,TGTGCCAGCAGTGCTTTACCGGGACAGGGGGCCTATGGCTACACCTTC,CASSALPGQGAYGYTF
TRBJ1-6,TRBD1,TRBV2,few,TGTGCCAGCAGAAGGGACAGTGGCTTTCTCCTCCACTTT,CASRRDSGFLLHF
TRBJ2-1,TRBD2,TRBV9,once,TGTGCCAGCAGCCCGTTAGCGGGAGGATCCTACAATGAGCAGTTCTTC,CASSPLAGGSYNEQFF
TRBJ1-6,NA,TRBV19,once,TGTGCCAGTAGTATAATTCAGGGGCGTAATTCACCCCTCCACTTT,CASSIIQGRNSPLHF
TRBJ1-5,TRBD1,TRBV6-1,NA,TGTGCCAGCAGTGGGGACAGGGGGTACGGCAATCAGCCCCAGCATTTT,CASSGDRGYGNQPQHF
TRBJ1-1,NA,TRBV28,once,TGTGCCAGCAGTTTGCGGCGAGCTGAAGCTTTCTTT,CASSLRRAEAFF
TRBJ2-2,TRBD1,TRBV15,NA,TGTGCCACCAGCAGAGAGGCCCAGGGGGCCGGGGAGCTGTTTTTT,CATSREAQGAGELFF
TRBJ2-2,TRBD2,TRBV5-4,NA,TGTGCCAGCAGCTCACTGACTAGCGGGTATTCCGGGGAGCTGTTTTTT,CASSSLTSGYSGELFF
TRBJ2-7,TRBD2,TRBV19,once,TGTGCCAGTAGCCCACGACTAGCGGGAGCCTACGAGCAGTACTTC,CASSPRLAGAYEQYF
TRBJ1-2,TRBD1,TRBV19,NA,TGTGCCAGTAGTATCCAAGGGACAGGGGGCGTCTATGGCTACACCTTC,CASSIQGTGGVYGYTF
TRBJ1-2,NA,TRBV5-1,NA,TGCGCCAGCAGCCTATTAGGACCCAACTATGGCTACACCTTC,CASSLLGPNYGYTF
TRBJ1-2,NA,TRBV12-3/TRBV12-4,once,TGTGCCAGCAGTTTTCAGGGCCGGAGGGGCTACACCTTC,CASSFQGRRGYTF